This TCR beta chain was identified in a study of technical replicates of blood from several donors (dated by TCRdb to the late 2010s). The protocol used for the library was the immunoSEQ multiplex PCR assay. This is the immuneACCESS table as TCRdb keeps it, with only in-frame sequences that have V and J called. A part of the clones is gone; compared with another copy, unresolved V genes explain less than half, and the rest is unexplained. Within this sample are fewer than 90,000 clones, with approximately 94% of them counted one time only. The leading ten clones occupy around 0.42% of the sample. As concerns this clone: Its antigen target is currently unknown. There are no base qualities to consult, and no much larger clone falls within one base.

The trim is 2 bases for V and 5 bases for J, with a gap of 15 bases between the germline ends. From the cysteine through the phenylalanine, the CDR3 covers 15 amino acids. Just the 45-base CDR3 DNA is kept, in frame starting at base 1. CDR1 and CDR2, per the germline V gene, are SNHLY and FYNNEI. The material sequenced was T cells isolated from PBMCs. This sequence originates from a human donor in good health. The chain couples TRBV2 to TRBJ1-2; there is no confident call for the D gene. CDR3 region: CASSESTLLIYGYTF. The DNA reads as follows: TGTGCCAGCAGTGAATCCACCCTATTAATTTATGGCTACACCTTC.